What follows are 9 T cell receptor beta chains derived from one specimen sequenced in a study of CD8+ T cells in alopecia areata. Sequencing relied on a cDNA template that was reverse transcribed from extracted RNA. The data were produced by immunoSEQ multiplex PCR, yet TCRdb's version contains in-frame clones alone and is incomplete. The data show 120,000 or so clones, with over 50% seen just once and less than 5.5% held by the top ten. This material consisted of CD4+ T cells sorted from blood, taken at week 0. The source of these receptors is a human donor with alopecia areata.

This sequence joins TRBV7-2 and TRBJ2-7; 9 bases map to TRBD2. The germline V gene has CDR1 SGHTA and CDR2 FQGNSA. The length of the CDR3 is 15 residues. V trimming: 3 bases; J trimming: 5 bases; junction bases outside the gene matches: 8. The CDR3 is CASSFSGAGGNEQYF. The CDR3 nucleotides read TGTGCCAGCAGCTTTTCCGGAGCGGGAGGAAACGAGCAGTACTTC.

This chain links TRBV5-4 with TRBJ2-1, with D perhaps matching TRBD2 (6 bases). Trimming pared 0 bases from V and 6 bases from J, leaving 13 bases between. The length of the CDR3 is 15 residues. CDR1 SGHNT and CDR2 YYREEE come from the germline V gene (reference sequence). The CDR3 DNA reads as TGTGCCAGCAGCTTGGTTGGGGCGGGATTCAATGAGCAGTTCTTC. It encodes CASSLVGAGFNEQFF.

This clone was seen more than once but under ten times. The gene calls are TRBV30 and TRBJ2-6; D possibly corresponds to TRBD1 (6 bases). V lost 8 bases to trimming and J lost 4 bases, with 15 bases between them. Per germline, CDR1 GTSNPN and CDR2 SVGIG (reference sequence). The CDR3 is 14 amino acids. CDR3 nucleotide sequence: TGTGCCGGGAAAACAGGGACCGGGGCCAACGTCCTGACTTTC. As protein: CAGKTGTGANVLTF.

This clone has more than one count but fewer than ten. This rearrangement joins TRBV29-1 to TRBJ1-1, with 8 bases fitting TRBD1. Trimming cost V 6 bases and J 1 base; bases outside gene matches: 4. The length of the CDR3 is 13 residues. Per germline, CDR1 SQVTM and CDR2 ANQGSEA. The CDR3 reads CSVRQGTNTEAFF. In nucleotides, the CDR3 is TGCAGCGTGCGACAGGGGACGAACACTGAAGCTTTCTTT.

Only a few counts were recorded for this clone. The V and J genes are TRBV5-1 and TRBJ1-6; no clear D gene. Germline lookup yields CDR1 SGHRS and CDR2 YFSETQ. V dropped 5 bases and J dropped 0 bases, with 3 bases sitting between them. There are 13 residues in the CDR3. This CDR3 reads CASRSSYNSPLHF. As DNA, the CDR3 is TGCGCCAGCAGGAGCTCCTATAATTCACCCCTCCACTTT.

This rearrangement joins TRBV18 to TRBJ2-5, with D unclear. The CDR3 has 12 amino acids. Between the trimmed V and J ends, which lost 6 bases and 1 base, there was a span of 6 bases. Germline loops: CDR1 KGHSH, CDR2 LQKENI. DNA for the CDR3: TGTGCCAGCTCGCCTTCCCAAGAGACCCAGTACTTC. Its protein is CASSPSQETQYF.

The chain couples TRBV5-1 to TRBJ2-1, with 14 bases identical to TRBD2. V gave up 5 bases and J gave up 7 bases; unmatched junction bases: 8. Per germline, CDR1 SGHRS and CDR2 YFSETQ. The CDR3 runs 16 residues. Here the CDR3 reads CASRRTGTSGGNEQFF. The CDR3 bases are TGCGCCAGCAGAAGGACAGGGACTAGCGGGGGTAATGAGCAGTTCTTC.

This chain links TRBV18 with TRBJ2-1, with 7 bases that match TRBD2. Germline V gene sequence: CDR1 KGHSH, CDR2 LQKENI. The CDR3 length is 15 residues. After removal of 3 bases from V and 7 bases from J, the junction contained 9 bases not matched to a gene. Here the CDR3 reads CASSPFSGGGNEQFF. The CDR3 nucleotides read TGTGCCAGCTCACCTTTCTCCGGGGGAGGGAATGAGCAGTTCTTC.

J is TRBJ2-1 and V is TRBV7-2; 7 nucleotides align to TRBD1. The length of the CDR3 is 14 residues. CDR1 is SGHTA, CDR2 FQGNSA, per germline. V was clipped by 5 bases and J by 5 bases; unmatched bases: 6. The CDR3 sequence is CASSPRTGNNEQFF. In DNA, the CDR3 is TGTGCCAGCAGCCCCCGGACAGGAAACAATGAGCAGTTCTTC.